This TCR beta chain was sequenced in a study of T and B cells in COVID-19 patients. Study in general: COVID-19 patients gave peripheral blood either during active infection or after recovery. Of some 21 active-infection patients, approximately 18 carried comorbidities linked to unfavorable COVID-19 outcome. Study findings and constraints: Patients with COVID-19 reportedly showed strongly skewed T cell receptor beta variable and joining gene usage. Of 2,331 TCR clusters found only in the recovered cohort, 31 had low generation probability.

TRB rearrangements were amplified by multiplex PCR with BIOMED2 TRB-A/B primers. From the multiplex PCR reads, TCRdb called clonotypes with MiXCR, one entry per CDR3 protein. The top ten clones hold approximately 22% of a sample with about 4,100 distinct CDR3 sequences, around 23% of them seen once. Each TRB amplification used about 250-550 ng of genomic DNA from blood. As to this clonotype: As yet, its antigen is unknown.

The germline V and J ends were trimmed by 0 bases and 4 bases, with 9 bases remaining between them. The CDR3 loop spans 14 amino acids. Germline loops: CDR1 DFQATT, CDR2 SNEGSKA (reference sequence). The sequencing input was blood. This clonotype was sampled from a human donor with active COVID-19. The V call is TRBV20-1, the J call TRBJ1-4; D is uncertain. The CDR3 loop is CSARDPGVNEKLFF. DNA for the CDR3: TGCAGTGCTAGAGACCCCGGGGTTAATGAAAAACTGTTTTTT.